This T cell receptor (beta chain) was identified during a study of blood T cell repertoires in COVID-19. V was clipped by 6 bases and J by 7 bases, with 14 bases between them. The CDR3 extends over 13 amino acids. The germline V gene has CDR1 SNHLY and CDR2 FYNNEI. Measured with immunoSEQ multiplex PCR; TCRdb has only the in-frame clones, and not every one. This repertoire shows over 60,000 clones, approximately 80% found once; its top ten account for around 9.6%. This clone was counted a single time. What was sequenced was peripheral blood. The source of this sequence is a man aged 45-65 years with COVID-19, enrolled during active disease. The chain is built from TRBV2 and TRBJ2-3, with D possibly being TRBD2 (5 bases). DNA for the CDR3: TGTGCCAGCAGCCCACGGACTGGGTATACGCAGTATTTT. It is translated as CASSPRTGYTQYF.